What follows describes a single TCR beta chain. This sample is drawn from a study of T cells after yellow fever vaccination. Study overall: Fractions of limited cellularity were prepared by means of SMART-Seq v4 Ultra Low Input.

The CDR3 is 16 residues long. Trimming left V 0 bases short and J 0 bases short, with 11 bases between. Per germline, CDR1 SGHRS and CDR2 YFSETQ. TCRdb re-called the 5' RACE reads through MiXCR, storing one row per CDR3 protein. Found here are roughly 500,000 distinct CDR3 sequences, less than 20% of them singletons; the top ten hold roughly 13%. The chain uses TRBV5-1 and TRBJ2-3; D remains unclear. The sequence derives from a young man who received the YFV17D yellow fever vaccine. This specimen was PBMCs, taken 15 days after the yellow fever booster vaccination. The CDR3 is CASSLGTDPSTDTQYF. Here the CDR3 DNA reads TGCGCCAGCAGCTTGGGAACAGACCCTAGCACAGATACGCAGTATTTT.